This T cell receptor beta chain was sequenced in a study of T cell responses to AZD1222 COVID-19 vaccine. Germline CDR1 is LGHNA and CDR2 is YNFKEQ. The CDR3 covers 15 residues. V was cut by 0 bases and J by 4 bases, with 12 bases left in between. Sequenced by immunoSEQ multiplex PCR; TCRdb stores in-frame clones only, minus some. The sample holds under 150,000 clones, under 95% seen once. This sequence was found in an adult in good health. The sequences come from peripheral blood, collected on day 0 of AZD1222 vaccination. The chain recombines TRBV4-2 with TRBJ2-5, with TRBD2 as a possible D gene (5 bases). In DNA, the CDR3 is TGTGCCAGCAGCCAAGATGGAACTAGTCGAGAGACCCAGTACTTC. Amino acids: CASSQDGTSRETQYF.